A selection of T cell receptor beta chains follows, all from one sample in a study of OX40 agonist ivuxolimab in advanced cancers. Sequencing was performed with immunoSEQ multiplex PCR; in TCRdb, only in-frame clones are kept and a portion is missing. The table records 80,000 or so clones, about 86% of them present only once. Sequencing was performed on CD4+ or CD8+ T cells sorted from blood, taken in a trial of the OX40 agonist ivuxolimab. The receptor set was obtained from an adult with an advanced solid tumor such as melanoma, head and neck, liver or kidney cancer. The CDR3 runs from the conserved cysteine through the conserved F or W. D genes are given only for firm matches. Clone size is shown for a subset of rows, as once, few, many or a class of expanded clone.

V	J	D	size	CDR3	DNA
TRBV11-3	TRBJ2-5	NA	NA	CASSSGPGGTQYF	TGTGCCAGCAGCTCAGGTCCGGGTGGGACCCAGTACTTC
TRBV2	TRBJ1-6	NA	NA	CASRTQGGIRRASPLHF	TGTGCCAGCAGGACACAGGGAGGGATTCGTCGGGCTTCACCCCTCCACTTT
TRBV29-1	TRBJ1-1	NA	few	CSVGRTNTEAFF	TGCAGCGTTGGACGGACGAACACTGAAGCTTTCTTT
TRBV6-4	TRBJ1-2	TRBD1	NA	CASSPTLGQGISGYTF	TGTGCCAGCAGCCCTACGCTCGGACAGGGAATCTCTGGCTACACCTTC
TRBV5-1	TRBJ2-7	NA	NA	CASSPNSYEQYF	TGCGCCAGCAGCCCAAACTCCTACGAGCAGTACTTC
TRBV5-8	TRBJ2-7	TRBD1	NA	CASSLRTGREQYF	TGTGCCAGCAGCTTGCGGACAGGGCGCGAGCAGTACTTC
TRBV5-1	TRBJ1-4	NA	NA	CASRPEYHEKLFF	TGCGCCAGCAGGCCGGAATACCATGAAAAACTGTTTTTT
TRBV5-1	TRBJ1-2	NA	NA	CASSLSRLNYGYTF	TGCGCCAGCAGCTTGAGCAGACTTAACTATGGCTACACCTTC
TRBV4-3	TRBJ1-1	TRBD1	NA	CASSQDIQGALNTEAFF	TGCGCCAGCAGCCAAGATATCCAGGGGGCCTTGAACACTGAAGCTTTCTTT
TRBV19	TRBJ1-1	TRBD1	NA	CASSIQGGTEAFF	TGTGCCAGTAGTATCCAGGGGGGGACTGAAGCTTTCTTT
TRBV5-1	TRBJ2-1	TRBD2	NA	CASTRTSAHNEQFF	TGCGCCAGCACTAGGACTAGTGCCCACAATGAGCAGTTCTTC
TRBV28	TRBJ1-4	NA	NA	CASSAGTVFNEKLFF	TGTGCCAGCAGTGCCGGGACGGTCTTCAATGAAAAACTGTTTTTT
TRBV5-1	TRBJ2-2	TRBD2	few	CASSSAAGGTGELFF	TGCGCCAGCAGCTCGGCCGCGGGAGGGACCGGGGAGCTGTTTTTT
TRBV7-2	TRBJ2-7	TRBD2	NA	CASSLAVSSGYSYEQYF	TGTGCCAGCAGCTTAGCCGTTTCTAGCGGTTACTCCTACGAGCAGTACTTC
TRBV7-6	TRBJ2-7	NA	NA	CASSHIPYEQYF	TGTGCCAGCAGCCATATTCCGTACGAGCAGTACTTC
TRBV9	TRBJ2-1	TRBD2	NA	CASSPRLARGDEQFF	TGTGCCAGCAGCCCTAGACTAGCGCGGGGGGATGAGCAGTTCTTC
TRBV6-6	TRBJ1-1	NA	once	CASSYSENTEAFF	TGTGCCAGCAGTTACTCCGAGAACACTGAAGCTTTCTTT
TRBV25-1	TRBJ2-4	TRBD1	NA	CASTGTGGPNIQYF	TGTGCCAGCACGGGGACAGGGGGTCCAAACATTCAGTACTTC
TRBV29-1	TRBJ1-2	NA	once	CSVEYGYTF	TGCAGCGTTGAGTATGGCTACACCTTC
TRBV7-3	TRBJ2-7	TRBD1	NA	CASSLMSGQGNEQYF	TGTGCCAGCAGCTTAATGTCGGGACAGGGGAACGAGCAGTACTTC
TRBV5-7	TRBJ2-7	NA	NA	CASSTPGVRVVWYEQYF	TGTGCCAGCAGCACCCCAGGTGTAAGGGTGGTTTGGTACGAGCAGTACTTC
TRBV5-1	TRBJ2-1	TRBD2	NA	CASSLGASGYNEQFF	TGCGCCAGCAGCTTGGGAGCTAGCGGGTACAATGAGCAGTTCTTC
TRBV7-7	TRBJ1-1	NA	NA	CASSLRMGTEAFF	TGTGCCAGCAGCTTGAGGATGGGCACTGAAGCTTTCTTT
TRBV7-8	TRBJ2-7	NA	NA	CASSFGGGYEQYF	TGTGCCAGCAGCTTCGGGGGAGGCTACGAGCAGTACTTC
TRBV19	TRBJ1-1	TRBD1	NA	CASLTGGLGTEAFF	TGTGCCAGTCTGACAGGGGGCTTGGGCACTGAAGCTTTCTTT
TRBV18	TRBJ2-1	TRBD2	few	CASSPPSGGNEQFF	TGTGCCAGCTCACCGCCTAGCGGGGGGAATGAGCAGTTCTTC
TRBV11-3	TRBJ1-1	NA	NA	CASSLATGLNTEAFF	TGTGCCAGCAGCTTAGCAACAGGGCTGAACACTGAAGCTTTCTTT
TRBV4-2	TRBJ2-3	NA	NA	CASRLSSGTDTQYF	TGTGCCAGCAGATTGAGTAGCGGCACAGATACGCAGTATTTT
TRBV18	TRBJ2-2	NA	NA	CASSPGENTGELFF	TGTGCCAGCTCACCGGGAGAGAACACCGGGGAGCTGTTTTTT
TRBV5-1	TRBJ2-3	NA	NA	CASRGPRGAGVDTQYF	TGCGCCAGCAGAGGTCCCCGGGGGGCAGGTGTAGATACGCAGTATTTT
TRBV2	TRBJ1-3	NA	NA	CASRGGPFSGNTIYF	TGTGCCTCCCGTGGCGGGCCCTTCTCTGGAAACACCATATATTTT
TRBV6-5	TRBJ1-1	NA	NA	CASSYHGGTEAFF	TGTGCCAGCAGTTACCATGGGGGAACTGAAGCTTTCTTT
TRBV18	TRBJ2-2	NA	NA	CASSPRGSGELFF	TGTGCCAGCTCACCCAGGGGAAGCGGGGAGCTGTTTTTT
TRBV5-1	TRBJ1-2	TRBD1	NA	CASSLIGDRAQGYTF	TGCGCCAGCAGCTTGATTGGGGACAGGGCGCAAGGCTACACCTTC
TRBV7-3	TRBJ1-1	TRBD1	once	CASSLRQGTNTEAFF	TGTGCCAGCAGCTTACGACAGGGGACGAACACTGAAGCTTTCTTT
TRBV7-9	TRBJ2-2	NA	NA	CASSGNGPGSGELFF	TGTGCCAGCAGCGGGAATGGGCCTGGGTCCGGGGAGCTGTTTTTT
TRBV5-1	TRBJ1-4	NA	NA	CASGTGSNEKLFF	TGCGCCAGCGGTACGGGGTCCAATGAAAAACTGTTTTTT
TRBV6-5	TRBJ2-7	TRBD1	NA	CASSYTGASYEQYF	TGTGCCAGCAGTTACACAGGGGCCTCCTACGAGCAGTACTTC
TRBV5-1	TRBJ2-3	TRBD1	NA	CASSTGTGRKYF	TGCGCCAGCAGCACGGGGACAGGGAGAAAATATTTT
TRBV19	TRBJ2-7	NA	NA	CASSITESYEQYF	TGTGCCAGTAGTATTACGGAATCCTACGAGCAGTACTTC
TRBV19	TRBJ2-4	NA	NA	CASSMRGGLAKNIQYF	TGTGCCAGTAGTATGAGGGGGGGTCTAGCCAAAAACATTCAGTACTTC
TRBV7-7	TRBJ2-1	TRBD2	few	CASSLSAGVYNEQFF	TGTGCCAGCAGCTTATCTGCGGGAGTATATAATGAGCAGTTCTTC
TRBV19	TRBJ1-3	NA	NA	CASSIVPENSGNTIYF	TGTGCCAGTAGTATTGTTCCCGAGAACTCTGGAAACACCATATATTTT
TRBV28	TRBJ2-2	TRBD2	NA	CASSPRLAGRWTGELFF	TGTGCCAGCAGTCCCAGACTAGCGGGGCGTTGGACCGGGGAGCTGTTTTTT
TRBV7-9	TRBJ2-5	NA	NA	CASSPLWTQYF	TGTGCCAGCAGCCCCCTTTGGACCCAGTACTTC
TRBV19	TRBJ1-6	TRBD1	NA	CASSYSSGTGNSPLHF	TGTGCCAGTAGTTATTCATCCGGGACAGGGAATTCACCCCTCCACTTT
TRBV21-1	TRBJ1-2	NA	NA	CASSPNYGYTF	TGTGCCAGCAGCCCCAACTATGGCTACACCTTC